The rows below give T cell receptor beta chains drawn from one sample of a study of OX40 agonist ivuxolimab in advanced cancers. The data were produced by immunoSEQ multiplex PCR, yet TCRdb's version contains in-frame clones alone and is incomplete. The table has around 90,000 clones, roughly nine tenths seen once. The input for sequencing was CD4+ or CD8+ T cells sorted from blood, taken in a trial of the OX40 agonist ivuxolimab. Receptor source: an adult with an advanced solid tumor such as melanoma, head and neck, liver or kidney cancer. CDR3s include the opening cysteine and the closing phenylalanine or tryptophan. D genes are given only for firm matches. Only some rows state a clone size, as once, few, many or a class for expanded clones.

j_gene	v_gene	abundance	d_gene	CDR3aa	CDR3nt
TRBJ2-3	TRBV25-1	-	-	CASTSWGTDTQYF	TGTGCCAGCACGTCATGGGGCACAGATACGCAGTATTTT
TRBJ2-5	TRBV5-5	-	TRBD2	CASRPVAGVQETQYF	TGTGCCAGCAGGCCGGTAGCGGGGGTACAAGAGACCCAGTACTTC
TRBJ2-7	TRBV5-8	-	-	CASSLGLPGGYEQYF	TGTGCCAGCAGCTTGGGGCTCCCTGGCGGCTACGAGCAGTACTTC
TRBJ2-1	TRBV7-3	-	-	CASSLQGTSYNEQFF	TGTGCCAGCAGCTTACAGGGAACCTCCTACAATGAGCAGTTCTTC
TRBJ2-1	TRBV2	-	TRBD1	CASSGQGLGGEQFF	TGTGCCAGCAGTGGACAGGGCCTGGGTGGGGAGCAGTTCTTC
TRBJ2-5	TRBV2	-	-	CASTTVAQETQYF	TGTGCCAGCACCACAGTGGCCCAAGAGACCCAGTACTTC
TRBJ2-7	TRBV7-2	-	TRBD1	CASSFGQGPHEQYF	TGTGCCAGCAGCTTCGGACAGGGACCACACGAGCAGTACTTC
TRBJ2-7	TRBV5-1	-	TRBD2	CASSSLTSGSGYEQYF	TGCGCCAGCAGCTCCCTGACTAGCGGGAGCGGTTACGAGCAGTACTTC
TRBJ2-5	TRBV2	-	-	CASSEGVGKTQYF	TGTGCCAGCAGTGAAGGTGTGGGAAAGACCCAGTACTTC
TRBJ2-1	TRBV15	-	TRBD1	CATSLGQGVSDEQFF	TGTGCCACCAGCTTAGGACAGGGGGTTTCGGATGAGCAGTTCTTC
TRBJ2-3	TRBV19	-	-	CASSTGADTQYF	TGTGCCAGTAGTACCGGCGCAGATACGCAGTATTTT
TRBJ2-7	TRBV28	-	-	CASSSGGQRGVEQYF	TGTGCCAGCAGTTCGGGGGGACAAAGGGGCGTCGAGCAGTACTTC
TRBJ2-4	TRBV7-2	-	-	CASSPGRTRDTKNIQYF	TGTGCCAGCAGCCCGGGGCGGACCCGCGACACCAAAAACATTCAGTACTTC
TRBJ2-3	TRBV5-4	-	-	CASSLAIGDTQYF	TGTGCCAGCAGCTTGGCCATCGGAGATACGCAGTATTTT
TRBJ2-1	TRBV6-4	once	TRBD1	CASSDSGDSLRYNEQFF	TGTGCCAGCAGTGACTCAGGGGACAGCTTACGTTACAATGAGCAGTTCTTC
TRBJ2-2	TRBV5-1	-	-	CASSRGGPGELFF	TGCGCCAGCAGCAGGGGGGGCCCCGGGGAGCTGTTTTTT
TRBJ1-1	TRBV5-1	-	TRBD1	CASSLVDRGKTEAFF	TGCGCCAGCAGCTTGGTAGACAGGGGAAAAACTGAAGCTTTCTTT
TRBJ2-1	TRBV11-2	-	TRBD2	CASSNSGTSLNEQFF	TGTGCCAGCAGCAATTCCGGGACTAGTTTAAATGAGCAGTTCTTC
TRBJ1-2	TRBV21-1	-	-	CASSNWRVDYGYTF	TGTGCCAGCAGCAATTGGCGGGTTGACTATGGCTACACCTTC
TRBJ2-3	TRBV5-1	-	TRBD2	CASSLISGTDTQYF	TGCGCCAGCAGCTTGATTAGCGGGACAGATACGCAGTATTTT
TRBJ2-1	TRBV11-3	once	-	CASHIGGQGHMGNEQFF	TGTGCCAGCCACATTGGGGGGCAGGGTCATATGGGGAATGAGCAGTTCTTC
TRBJ1-2	TRBV5-1	-	-	CASSRTDYSLGGYTF	TGCGCCAGCAGTAGGACGGACTATTCCCTAGGTGGCTACACCTTC
TRBJ2-1	TRBV30	-	-	CAWSQGFPGDEQFF	TGTGCCTGGAGTCAGGGTTTCCCGGGCGATGAGCAGTTCTTC
TRBJ2-7	TRBV7-7	-	TRBD2	CASSPTSGTYEQYF	TGTGCCAGCAGCCCCACTAGCGGGACCTACGAGCAGTACTTC
TRBJ1-1	TRBV19	-	TRBD1	CASNRDRGRNTEAFF	TGTGCCAGCAATCGGGACAGGGGAAGGAACACTGAAGCTTTCTTT
TRBJ1-5	TRBV4-1	-	-	CASSQVSPGSNQPQHF	TGCGCCAGCAGCCAAGTTTCCCCGGGGAGCAATCAGCCCCAGCATTTT
TRBJ2-7	TRBV30	-	-	CAWSVTGGASYEQYF	TGTGCCTGGAGTGTAACCGGGGGCGCGAGTTACGAGCAGTACTTC
TRBJ2-4	TRBV18	-	-	CASPPNGAVLAKNIQYF	TGTGCCAGCCCACCAAATGGGGCGGTGCTAGCCAAAAACATTCAGTACTTC
TRBJ2-1	TRBV4-1	few	-	CASSQDWTTFNEQFF	TGCGCCAGCAGCCAAGATTGGACTACGTTCAATGAGCAGTTCTTC
TRBJ2-5	TRBV27	-	-	CASSLSWGRNYQETQYF	TGTGCCAGCAGTTTGTCGTGGGGCAGGAACTACCAAGAGACCCAGTACTTC
TRBJ2-1	TRBV2	-	-	CASSENEQFF	TGTGCCAGCAGTGAGAATGAGCAGTTCTTC
TRBJ1-5	TRBV6-1	-	-	CASRGERAQHF	TGTGCCAGCAGGGGAGAGAGAGCCCAGCATTTT
TRBJ2-7	TRBV5-1	-	TRBD1	CASSVGTGNYEQYF	TGCGCCAGCAGCGTCGGGACAGGAAACTACGAGCAGTACTTC
TRBJ2-1	TRBV5-5	-	TRBD2	CASSPSGRTIYNEQFF	TGTGCCAGCAGCCCTAGCGGGAGGACCATCTACAATGAGCAGTTCTTC
TRBJ1-3	TRBV2	-	TRBD1	CASSPDRGIGNTIYF	TGTGCCAGCAGTCCGGACAGGGGTATTGGAAACACCATATATTTT
TRBJ2-1	TRBV10-3	-	TRBD2	CAISEMASGSSYNEQFF	TGTGCCATCAGTGAGATGGCTAGCGGGAGTTCCTACAATGAGCAGTTCTTC
TRBJ1-2	TRBV7-3	-	TRBD1	CASSPKTGQGYGYTF	TGTGCCAGCAGCCCTAAGACCGGACAGGGCTATGGCTACACCTTC
TRBJ2-7	TRBV19	-	-	CASSTGRGPYEQYF	TGTGCCAGTAGTACCGGACGTGGACCCTACGAGCAGTACTTC
TRBJ2-7	TRBV6-4	-	TRBD2	CASSESVLAYQTGYEQYF	TGTGCCAGCAGTGAATCGGTACTAGCGTACCAAACAGGCTACGAGCAGTACTTC
TRBJ2-1	TRBV2	-	-	CASWGTFAGQIYNEQFF	TGTGCCAGCTGGGGAACGTTTGCGGGACAAATCTACAATGAGCAGTTCTTC
TRBJ2-2	TRBV5-1	-	-	CASSLARGFTGELFF	TGCGCCAGCAGCTTAGCCAGGGGATTCACCGGGGAGCTGTTTTTT
TRBJ2-7	TRBV27	-	-	CASSNRDSRRTRSYEQYF	TGTGCCAGCAGTAACCGGGACAGCCGGAGGACTAGATCCTACGAGCAGTACTTC
TRBJ2-1	TRBV6-5	-	-	CASSYSTSFGKNEQFF	TGTGCCAGCAGTTACTCCACTAGTTTCGGAAAGAATGAGCAGTTCTTC
TRBJ2-6	TRBV9	-	-	CASQMDSQTYSGANVLTF	TGTGCCAGTCAGATGGACAGTCAAACTTACTCTGGGGCCAACGTCCTGACTTTC
TRBJ1-1	TRBV28	-	-	CASSFLAENTEAFF	TGTGCCAGCAGTTTTCTGGCGGAAAACACTGAAGCTTTCTTT
TRBJ2-7	TRBV30	-	TRBD1	CAWRSGGNQLEQYF	TGTGCCTGGAGGTCAGGGGGCAACCAGCTGGAGCAGTACTTC
TRBJ2-5	TRBV6-6	-	-	CASSSLAPPTQYF	TGTGCCAGCAGTTCCCTGGCTCCCCCGACCCAGTACTTC
TRBJ2-1	TRBV5-4	-	-	CASSLYTGSRDEQFF	TGTGCCAGCAGCCTCTATACCGGGTCACGGGATGAGCAGTTCTTC
TRBJ1-4	TRBV27	-	-	CASSLGQGEKLFF	TGTGCCAGCAGTTTAGGGCAGGGAGAAAAACTGTTTTTT
TRBJ2-1	TRBV20-1	-	-	CSASADSEQFF	TGCAGTGCTAGCGCCGATTCTGAGCAGTTCTTC
TRBJ2-7	TRBV28	-	-	CASRINRDIFF	TGTGCCAGCAGGATCAACCGGGACATCTTTTTC
TRBJ2-7	TRBV7-3	-	TRBD2	CASSQAGVRREQYF	TGTGCCAGCAGCCAAGCGGGAGTAAGGCGCGAGCAGTACTTC
TRBJ1-2	TRBV6-1	-	-	CASSSLTVLYGYTF	TGTGCCAGCAGTTCCTTAACAGTTCTCTATGGCTACACCTTC
TRBJ2-6	TRBV19	-	-	CASSIASGANVLTF	TGTGCCAGTAGTATCGCATCTGGGGCCAACGTCCTGACTTTC
TRBJ1-1	TRBV7-2	-	-	CASSLKRLNTEAFF	TGTGCCAGCAGCTTAAAACGCTTGAACACTGAAGCTTTCTTT